This T cell receptor beta chain was profiled in a study of technical replicates of blood from a few donors. The V end was cut by 1 base, the J end by 6 bases, with 12 bases between. The CDR3 length is 14 residues. Germline assignment: CDR1 SGHDN and CDR2 FVKESK. Assay used: immunoSEQ multiplex PCR; TCRdb lists only in-frame clones, some missing. The profile shows over 70,000 clones, about 94% of them singletons. The chain links TRBV14 to TRBJ1-1; possible D gene TRBD1, 6 bases. Sequencing was carried out using T cells isolated from PBMCs. This receptor was obtained from a human donor in good health. CDR3 bases: TGTGCCAGCAGCCAAGTAACAGGGTTAGCTGAAGCTTTCTTT. Protein product: CASSQVTGLAEAFF.